Shown below are 13 T cell receptor beta chains from a single sample sequenced in a study of cytomegalovirus exposure and HLA in healthy donors. PCR involved 60 Vbeta and 13 Jbeta primers. Sequenced by immunoSEQ multiplex PCR; TCRdb stores in-frame clones only, minus some. Found here are a few hundred thousand clones, under 90% of them singletons; the top ten hold 0.3%. The sequenced material came from PBMCs. These receptors came from a girl aged 2 to 9 in good health and CMV-seronegative.

J is TRBJ1-2 and V is TRBV9; the D is unclear. The V end was cut by 0 bases, the J end by 8 bases, with 11 bases between. This CDR3 region has 13 residues. Per germline, CDR1 SGDLS and CDR2 YYNGEE. The CDR3 nucleotides are TGTGCCAGCAGCGTAGGCCGAGCGGGGGGCTACACCTTC. Translated, it gives CASSVGRAGGYTF. Filled out from reference TRBV9 and TRBJ1-2, the complete variable domain reads DSGVTQTPKHLITATGQRVTLRCSPRSGDLSVYWYQQSLDQGLQFLIQYYNGEERAKGNILERFSAQQFPDLHSELNLSSLELGDSALYFCASSVGRAGGYTFGSGTRLTVV.

V is TRBV6-5 and J is TRBJ2-7; D may be TRBD2 (6 bases). The V gene's germline CDR1 is MNHEY and CDR2 SVGAGI. There are 13 residues in the CDR3. Trimming stripped 6 bases from V and 6 bases from J, with 15 bases between. CDR3 DNA sequence: TGTGCCAGCAGAAGACTAGATAGGGGCGAGCAGTACTTC. It specifies CASRRLDRGEQYF.

The rearrangement links TRBV30 to TRBJ1-1; 8 bases match TRBD1. The CDR3 covers 12 residues. V lost 8 bases to trimming and J lost 6 bases; unmatched junction nucleotides: 8. Germline CDR1 reads GTSNPN; CDR2 reads SVGIG (reference sequence). In DNA, the CDR3 is TGTGCCAGAGACAGGGGAGGGGCTGAAGCTTTCTTT. Amino acid sequence: CARDRGGAEAFF.

Comments on this clone: Germline and junction disagree at one end, which may indicate a read error. The rearrangement links TRBV7-9 to TRBJ2-3, with 9 bases matching TRBD2. Per the germline V gene, CDR1 is SEHNR and CDR2 is FQNEAQ (reference sequence). CDR3 length: 14 residues. The CDR3 region is CASSLAGLTDTQYF. The CDR3 coding sequence is TGTGCCAGCAGCCTAGCGGGGCTCACAGATACGCAGTATTTT.

Of note for this clone: This sample includes further DNA sequences coding for the same CDR3. The rearrangement joins TRBV27 to TRBJ1-2, with D hard to call. The CDR3 covers 12 residues. The V gene lost 5 bases and the J gene lost 4 bases, with 8 bases spanning the gap. Germline values: CDR1 MNHEY, CDR2 SMNVEV (reference sequence). The CDR3 sequence: CASSQRGYGYTF. In nucleotides, the CDR3 is TGTGCCAGCAGTCAACGGGGCTATGGCTACACCTTC.

The V call is TRBV14, the J call TRBJ2-1, with TRBD2 as a possible D gene (6 bases). Trimming took off 4 bases at V and 0 bases at J, with 19 bases between the two ends. The CDR3 has 18 residues. CDR1 SGHDN and CDR2 FVKESK come from the germline V gene. CDR3 nucleotides: TGTGCCAGCAGCCGGTCCTTTGGCGGGATGAGCTCCTACAATGAGCAGTTCTTC. Translated, it gives CASSRSFGGMSSYNEQFF.

This sequence joins TRBV5-4 and TRBJ2-2; D not certain. Germline V gives CDR1 SGHNT, CDR2 YYREEE (reference sequence). Trimming took off 6 bases at V and 5 bases at J, with 8 bases between the two ends. The CDR3 loop spans 12 amino acids. The CDR3 bases are TGTGCCAGCACTACGAGGACCGGGGAGCTGTTTTTT. This gives the protein CASTTRTGELFF.

The chain combines TRBV18 with TRBJ2-7, with 7 bases lining up with TRBD2. The CDR3 covers 12 residues. Per the germline V gene, CDR1 is KGHSH and CDR2 is LQKENI. V dropped 3 bases and J dropped 6; count of bases not matched to a gene: 2. CDR3 residues: CASSPGGSEQYF. In DNA form, the CDR3 reads TGTGCCAGCTCACCGGGAGGGAGCGAGCAGTACTTC.

The gene calls are TRBV28 and TRBJ2-7; tentative D call: TRBD1 (5 bases). Germline V CDR1 and CDR2: MDHEN, SYDVKM. The CDR3 loop spans 13 amino acids. V was clipped by 3 bases and J by 3 bases, with 9 bases between them. The CDR3 protein is CASSFRVGYEQYF. Written as DNA, the CDR3 is TGTGCCAGCAGTTTCAGGGTGGGCTACGAGCAGTACTTC.

The CDR3 bases are TGTGCCAGTAGGGGGTTGACAGGCGGTCGGGACACTGAAGCTTTCTTT. It encodes CASRGLTGGRDTEAFF. The chain links TRBV19 to TRBJ1-1, with a weak D call TRBD1 (6 bases). The CDR3 loop spans 16 amino acids. Germline loops: CDR1 LNHDA, CDR2 SQIVND (reference sequence). Trimming took 6 bases from V and 3 from J, leaving 20 bases between them. Together with reference TRBV19 and TRBJ1-1, the CDR3 gives the full variable domain: DGGITQSPKYLFRKEGQNVTLSCEQNLNHDAMYWYRQDPGQGLRLIYYSQIVNDFQKGDIAEGYSVSREKKESFPLTVTSAQKNPTAFYLCASRGLTGGRDTEAFFGQGTRLTVV.

V is TRBV15 and J is TRBJ2-1; a weak D match, TRBD2 (6 bases). This CDR3 is 16 amino acids long. Germline V gene data show CDR1 as LNHNV and CDR2 as YYDKDF (reference sequence). The V end lost 3 bases, the J end lost 2 bases, and 14 bases lay between the germline ends. Here the CDR3 DNA reads TGTGCCACCAGCAGGGGGGGTATGGGGACCTACAATGAGCAGTTCTTC. Translated, it gives CATSRGGMGTYNEQFF. The variable domain in full, with the rest retrieved from reference TRBV15 and TRBJ2-1, is DAMVIQNPRYQVTQFGKPVTLSCSQTLNHNVMYWYQQKSSQAPKLLFHYYDKDFNNEADTPDNFQSRRPNTSFCFLDIRSPGLGDTAMYLCATSRGGMGTYNEQFFGPGTRLTVL.

CDR3 bases: TGTGCCAGCAGTACTTTCCTAGCGGGGTGGAATGAGCAGTTCTTC. Residues: CASSTFLAGWNEQFF. This chain connects TRBV27 to TRBJ2-1; 9 nucleotides agree with TRBD2. V shed 5 bases, J shed 7 bases, and the junction held 9 bases outside the gene matches. The germline gives CDR1 MNHEY, CDR2 SMNVEV (reference sequence). The CDR3 has 15 amino acids.

The chain couples TRBV10-3 to TRBJ2-7, with 9 nucleotides matching TRBD1. CDR1 is ENHRY, CDR2 SYGVKD, per germline. This CDR3 has 15 residues. Trimming cost V 11 bases and J 4 bases; bases outside gene matches: 15. The CDR3 is CAAGDIRTGVYEQYF. DNA of the CDR3: TGTGCCGCGGGTGATATCCGGACAGGGGTGTACGAGCAGTACTTC.